Given below is one TCR beta chain in context. The CDR3 is 11 amino acids. Between the trimmed V and J ends, which lost 8 bases and 3 bases, there was a span of 7 bases. These data originate in a study of T cell responses to AZD1222 COVID-19 vaccine. The repertoire was sequenced with immunoSEQ multiplex PCR; TCRdb's copy has only in-frame clones and lacks some. The sample records about 150,000 clones, nearly 95% being singletons. The chain combines TRBV12-3 or TRBV12-4 with TRBJ1-2; D not resolved. This specimen was peripheral blood, taken on day 0 of AZD1222 vaccination. The sequence was collected from an adult in good health. CDR3 DNA sequence: TGTGCCAGCGGGTGGTACTATGGCTACACCTTC. Its protein product is CASGWYYGYTF.